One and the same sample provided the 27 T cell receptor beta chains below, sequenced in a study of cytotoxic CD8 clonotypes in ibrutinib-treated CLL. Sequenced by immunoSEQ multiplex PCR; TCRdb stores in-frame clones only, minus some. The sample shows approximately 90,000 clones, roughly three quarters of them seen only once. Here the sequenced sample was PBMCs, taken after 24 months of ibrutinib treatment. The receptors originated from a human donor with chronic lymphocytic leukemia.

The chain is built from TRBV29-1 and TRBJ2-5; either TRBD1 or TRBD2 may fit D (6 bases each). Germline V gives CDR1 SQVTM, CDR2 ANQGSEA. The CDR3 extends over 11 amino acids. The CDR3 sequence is CSGGGLGTQYF. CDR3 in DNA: TGCAGTGGTGGGGGGCTGGGGACCCAGTACTTC.

CDR3 bases: TGTGCCAGTACCGCGAGACAGACCTATAGCAATCAGCCCCAGCATTTT. Residues: CASTARQTYSNQPQHF. This chain connects TRBV19 to TRBJ1-5; tentatively, D is TRBD1 (5 bases). Looked up from germline, CDR1 is LNHDA and CDR2 is SQIVND (reference sequence). This CDR3 region has 16 residues. The germline V and J ends were trimmed by 7 bases and 0 bases, with 16 bases remaining between them.

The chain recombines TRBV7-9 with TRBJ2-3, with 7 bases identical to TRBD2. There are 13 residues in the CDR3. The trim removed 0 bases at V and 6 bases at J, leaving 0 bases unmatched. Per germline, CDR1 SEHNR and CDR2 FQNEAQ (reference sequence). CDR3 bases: TGTGCCAGCAGCTTAGCTAGCGGGGATACGCAGTATTTT. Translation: CASSLASGDTQYF.

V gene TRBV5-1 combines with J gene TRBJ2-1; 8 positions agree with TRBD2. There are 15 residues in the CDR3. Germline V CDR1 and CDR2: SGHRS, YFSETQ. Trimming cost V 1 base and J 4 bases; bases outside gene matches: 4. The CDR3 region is CASSLSSGGYNEQFF. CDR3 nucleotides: TGCGCCAGCAGCTTGTCATCGGGAGGGTACAATGAGCAGTTCTTC.

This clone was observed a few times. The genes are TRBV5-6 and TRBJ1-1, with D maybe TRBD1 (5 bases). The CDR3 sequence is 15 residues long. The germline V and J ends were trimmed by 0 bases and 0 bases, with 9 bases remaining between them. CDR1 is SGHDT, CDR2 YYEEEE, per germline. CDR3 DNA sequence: TGTGCCAGCAGCTTGGTGGGGCTAGTGAACACTGAAGCTTTCTTT. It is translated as CASSLVGLVNTEAFF.

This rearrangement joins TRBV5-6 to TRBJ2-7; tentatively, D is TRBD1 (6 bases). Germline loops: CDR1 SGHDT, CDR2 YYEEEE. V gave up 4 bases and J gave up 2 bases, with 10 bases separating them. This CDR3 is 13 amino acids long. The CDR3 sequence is CASSRRDTYEQYF. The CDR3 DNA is TGTGCCAGCAGCCGCCGGGACACCTACGAGCAGTACTTC.

CDR3 DNA sequence: TGTGCCAGCACCCCCGAGGGAGGGACAGGGGTTCGAGCTTTCTTT. Translated, it gives CASTPEGGTGVRAFF. The V gene is TRBV7-8, the J gene TRBJ1-1; 10 bases are shared with TRBD1. From germline, CDR1 is SGHVS and CDR2 FQNEAQ. Trimming cost V 7 bases and J 10 bases; bases outside gene matches: 15. The CDR3 extends over 15 amino acids.

The CDR3 spells CASSLLGGGANVLTF. CDR3 DNA: TGCGCCAGCAGCTTGCTGGGAGGCGGGGCCAACGTCCTGACTTTC. The chain employs TRBV5-1 and TRBJ2-6; tentative D call: TRBD2 (6 bases). This CDR3 spans 15 amino acids. Germline CDR1 is SGHRS and CDR2 is YFSETQ. Trimming left V 1 base short and J 4 bases short, with 9 bases between.

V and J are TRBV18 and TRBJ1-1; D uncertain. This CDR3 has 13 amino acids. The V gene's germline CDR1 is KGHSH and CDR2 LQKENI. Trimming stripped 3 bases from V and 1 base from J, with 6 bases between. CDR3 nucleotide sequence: TGTGCCAGCTCACCCTACTCGAACACTGAAGCTTTCTTT. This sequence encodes CASSPYSNTEAFF.

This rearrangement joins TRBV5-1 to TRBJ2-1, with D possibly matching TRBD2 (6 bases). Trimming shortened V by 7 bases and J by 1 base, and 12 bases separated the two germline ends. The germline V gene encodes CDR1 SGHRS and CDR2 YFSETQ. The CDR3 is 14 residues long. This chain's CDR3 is CASCPGVSYNEQFF. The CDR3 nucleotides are TGCGCCAGCTGCCCGGGGGTATCCTACAATGAGCAGTTCTTC.

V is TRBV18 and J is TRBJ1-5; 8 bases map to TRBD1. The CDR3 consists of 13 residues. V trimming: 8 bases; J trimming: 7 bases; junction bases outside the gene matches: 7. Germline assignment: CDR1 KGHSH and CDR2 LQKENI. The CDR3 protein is CASQGRGQQPQHF. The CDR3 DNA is TGTGCCAGCCAGGGCAGGGGGCAACAGCCCCAGCATTTT.

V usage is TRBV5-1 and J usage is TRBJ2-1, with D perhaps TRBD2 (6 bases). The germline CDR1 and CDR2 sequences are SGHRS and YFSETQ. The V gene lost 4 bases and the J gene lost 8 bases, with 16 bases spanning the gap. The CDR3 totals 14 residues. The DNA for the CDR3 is TGCGCCAGCAGCCCCCGGGACTTCGGCCATGAGCAGTTCTTC. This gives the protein CASSPRDFGHEQFF.

CDR3 DNA sequence: TGCAGCGTTGAAAAAGGACCTCCGGGGACAACTTCCTACGAGCAGTACTTC. It specifies CSVEKGPPGTTSYEQYF. The chain is built from TRBV29-1 and TRBJ2-7; tentative D call: TRBD1 (6 bases). Germline assignment: CDR1 SQVTM and CDR2 ANQGSEA. Trimming cost V 2 bases and J 1 base, with 21 bases left between them. This CDR3 is 17 amino acids long.

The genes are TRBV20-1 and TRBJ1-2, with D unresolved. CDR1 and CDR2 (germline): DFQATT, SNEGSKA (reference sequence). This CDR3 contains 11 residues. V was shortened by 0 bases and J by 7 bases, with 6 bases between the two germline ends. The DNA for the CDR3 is TGCAGTGCTAGAGATAACCCTGGCTACACCTTC. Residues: CSARDNPGYTF.

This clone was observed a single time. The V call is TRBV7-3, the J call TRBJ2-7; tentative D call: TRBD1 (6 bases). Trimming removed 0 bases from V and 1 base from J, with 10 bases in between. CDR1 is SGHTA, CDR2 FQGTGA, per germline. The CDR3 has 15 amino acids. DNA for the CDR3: TGTGCCAGCAGCTTAACACAGGGCGATTCCTACGAGCAGTACTTC. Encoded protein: CASSLTQGDSYEQYF.

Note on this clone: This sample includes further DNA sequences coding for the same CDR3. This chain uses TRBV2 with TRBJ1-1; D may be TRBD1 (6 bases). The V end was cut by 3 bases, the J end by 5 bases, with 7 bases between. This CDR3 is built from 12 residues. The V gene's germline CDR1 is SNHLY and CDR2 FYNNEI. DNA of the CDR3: TGTGCCAGCAGTGAGAGGGGGACTGAAGCTTTCTTT. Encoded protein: CASSERGTEAFF. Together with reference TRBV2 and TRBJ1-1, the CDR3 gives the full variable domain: EPEVTQTPSHQVTQMGQEVILRCVPISNHLYFYWYRQILGQKVEFLVSFYNNEISEKSEIFDDQFSVERPDGSNFTLKIRSTKLEDSAMYFCASSERGTEAFFGQGTRLTVV.

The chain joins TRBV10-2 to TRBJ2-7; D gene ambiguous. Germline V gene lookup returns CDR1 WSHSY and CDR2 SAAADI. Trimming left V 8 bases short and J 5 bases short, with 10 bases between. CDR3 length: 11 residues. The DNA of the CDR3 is TGCGCCAGCGCCTCGGGCCACGAGCAGTACTTC. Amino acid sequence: CASASGHEQYF.

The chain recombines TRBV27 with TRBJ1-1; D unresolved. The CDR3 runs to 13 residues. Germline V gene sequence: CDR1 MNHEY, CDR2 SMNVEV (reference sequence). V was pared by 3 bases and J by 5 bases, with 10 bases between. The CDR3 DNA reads TGTGCCAGCAGTTTGTACAGCTTGACTGAAGCTTTCTTT. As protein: CASSLYSLTEAFF.

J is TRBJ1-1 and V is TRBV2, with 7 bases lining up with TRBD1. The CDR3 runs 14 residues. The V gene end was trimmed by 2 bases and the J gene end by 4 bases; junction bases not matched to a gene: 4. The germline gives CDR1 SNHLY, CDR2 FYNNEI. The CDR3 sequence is CASSEFRGLTEAFF. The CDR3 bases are TGTGCCAGCAGTGAATTTAGGGGGCTCACTGAAGCTTTCTTT.

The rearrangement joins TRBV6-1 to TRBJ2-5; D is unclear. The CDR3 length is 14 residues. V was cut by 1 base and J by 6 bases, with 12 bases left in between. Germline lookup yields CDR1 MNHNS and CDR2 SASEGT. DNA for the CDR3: TGTGCCAGCAGTGAAGAACCGCGCAGCAAGACCCAGTACTTC. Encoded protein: CASSEEPRSKTQYF.

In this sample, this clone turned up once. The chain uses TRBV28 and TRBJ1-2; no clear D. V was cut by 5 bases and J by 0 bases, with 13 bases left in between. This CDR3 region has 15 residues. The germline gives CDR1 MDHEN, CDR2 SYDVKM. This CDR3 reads CASSQLLRTNYGYTF. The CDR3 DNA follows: TGTGCCAGCAGTCAGCTCCTCCGGACTAACTATGGCTACACCTTC.

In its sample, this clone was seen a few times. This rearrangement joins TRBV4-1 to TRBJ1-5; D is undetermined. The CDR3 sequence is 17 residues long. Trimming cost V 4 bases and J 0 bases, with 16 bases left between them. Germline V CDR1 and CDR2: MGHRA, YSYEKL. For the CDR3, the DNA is TGCGCCAGCAGCCTTGAAGGAGAAGGCTTTAGCAATCAGCCCCAGCATTTT. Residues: CASSLEGEGFSNQPQHF.

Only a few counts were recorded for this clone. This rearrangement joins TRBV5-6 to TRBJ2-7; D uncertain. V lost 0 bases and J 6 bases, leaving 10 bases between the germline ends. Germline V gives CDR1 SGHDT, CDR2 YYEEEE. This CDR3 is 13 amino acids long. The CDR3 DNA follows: TGTGCCAGCAGCTTGGGATTTAGTGGCGAGCAGTACTTC. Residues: CASSLGFSGEQYF.

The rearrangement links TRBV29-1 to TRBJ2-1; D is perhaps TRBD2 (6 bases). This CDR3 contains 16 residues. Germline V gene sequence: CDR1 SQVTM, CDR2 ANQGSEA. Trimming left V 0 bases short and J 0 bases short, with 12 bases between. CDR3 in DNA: TGCAGCGTTGAAGAGTTGGGACTCCTCTCCTACAATGAGCAGTTCTTC. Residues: CSVEELGLLSYNEQFF.

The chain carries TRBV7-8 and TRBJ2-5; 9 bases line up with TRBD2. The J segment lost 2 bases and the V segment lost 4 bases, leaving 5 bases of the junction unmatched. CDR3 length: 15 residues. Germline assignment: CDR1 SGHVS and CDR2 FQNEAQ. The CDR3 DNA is TGTGCCAGCAGCTCCTATAGCGGGGGTCAAGAGACCCAGTACTTC. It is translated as CASSSYSGGQETQYF.

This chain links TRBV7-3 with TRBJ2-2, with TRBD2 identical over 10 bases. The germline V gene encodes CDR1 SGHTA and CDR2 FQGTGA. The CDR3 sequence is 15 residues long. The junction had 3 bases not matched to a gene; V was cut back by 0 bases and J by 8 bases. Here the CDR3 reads CASSLTRTSGGELFF. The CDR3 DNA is TGTGCCAGCAGCTTAACCCGGACTAGCGGAGGGGAGCTGTTTTTT.

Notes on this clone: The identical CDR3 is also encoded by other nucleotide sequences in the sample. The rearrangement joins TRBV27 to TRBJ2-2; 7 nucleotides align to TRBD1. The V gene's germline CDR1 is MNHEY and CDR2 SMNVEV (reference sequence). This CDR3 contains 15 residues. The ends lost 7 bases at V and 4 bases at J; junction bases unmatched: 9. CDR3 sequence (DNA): TGTGCCAGCACCTTTTCGGCAGGGGGCACCGGGGAGCTGTTTTTT. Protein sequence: CASTFSAGGTGELFF.